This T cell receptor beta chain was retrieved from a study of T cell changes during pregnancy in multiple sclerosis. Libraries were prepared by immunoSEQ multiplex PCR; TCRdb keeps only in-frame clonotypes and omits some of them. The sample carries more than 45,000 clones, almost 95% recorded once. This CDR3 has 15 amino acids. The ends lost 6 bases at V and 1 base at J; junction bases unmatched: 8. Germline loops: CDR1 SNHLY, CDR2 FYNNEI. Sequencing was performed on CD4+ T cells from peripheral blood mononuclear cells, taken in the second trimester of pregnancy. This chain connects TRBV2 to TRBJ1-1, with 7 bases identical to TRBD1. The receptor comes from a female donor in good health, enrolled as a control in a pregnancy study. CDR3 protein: CASRSRTGSNTEAFF. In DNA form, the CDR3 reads TGTGCCAGCAGGTCCCGGACAGGATCGAACACTGAAGCTTTCTTT. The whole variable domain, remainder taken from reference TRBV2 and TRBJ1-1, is EPEVTQTPSHQVTQMGQEVILRCVPISNHLYFYWYRQILGQKVEFLVSFYNNEISEKSEIFDDQFSVERPDGSNFTLKIRSTKLEDSAMYFCASRSRTGSNTEAFFGQGTRLTVV.